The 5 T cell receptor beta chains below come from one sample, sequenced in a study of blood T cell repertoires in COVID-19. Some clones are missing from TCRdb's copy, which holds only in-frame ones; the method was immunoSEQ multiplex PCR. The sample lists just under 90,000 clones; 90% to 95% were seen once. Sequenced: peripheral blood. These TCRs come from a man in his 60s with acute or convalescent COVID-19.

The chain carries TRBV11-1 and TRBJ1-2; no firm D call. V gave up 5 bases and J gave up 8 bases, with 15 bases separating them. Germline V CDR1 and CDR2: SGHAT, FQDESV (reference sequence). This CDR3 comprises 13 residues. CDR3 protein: CASSPMGFVGYTF. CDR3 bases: TGTGCCAGCAGCCCGATGGGCTTCGTAGGCTACACCTTC.

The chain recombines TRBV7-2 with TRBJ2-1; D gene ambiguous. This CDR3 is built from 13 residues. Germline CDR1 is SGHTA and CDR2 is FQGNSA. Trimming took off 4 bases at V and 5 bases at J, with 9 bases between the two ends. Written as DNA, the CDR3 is TGTGCCAGCAGCTACTTCCGGGACAATGAGCAGTTCTTC. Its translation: CASSYFRDNEQFF.

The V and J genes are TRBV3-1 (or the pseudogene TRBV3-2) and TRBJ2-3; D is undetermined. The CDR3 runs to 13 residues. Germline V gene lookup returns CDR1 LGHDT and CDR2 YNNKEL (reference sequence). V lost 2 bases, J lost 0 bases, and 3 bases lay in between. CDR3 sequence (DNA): TGTGCCAGCAGCCAACAGAGCACAGATACGCAGTATTTT. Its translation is CASSQQSTDTQYF.

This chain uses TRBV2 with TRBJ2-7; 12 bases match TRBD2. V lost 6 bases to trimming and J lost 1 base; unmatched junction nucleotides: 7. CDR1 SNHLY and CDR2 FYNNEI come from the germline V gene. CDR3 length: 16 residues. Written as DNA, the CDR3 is TGTGCCAGCAGGACCGTTCTAGCGGGAGGGTCCTACGAGCAGTACTTC. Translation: CASRTVLAGGSYEQYF.

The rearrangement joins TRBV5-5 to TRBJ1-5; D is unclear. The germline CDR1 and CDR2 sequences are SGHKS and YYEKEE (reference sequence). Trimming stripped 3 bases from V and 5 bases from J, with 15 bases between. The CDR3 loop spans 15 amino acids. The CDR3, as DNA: TGTGCCAGCAGCTGGGAGCAGGCCTTGGATCAGCCCCAGCATTTT. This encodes CASSWEQALDQPQHF. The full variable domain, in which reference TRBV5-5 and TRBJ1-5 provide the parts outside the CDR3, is DAGVTQSPTHLIKTRGQQVTLRCSPISGHKSVSWYQQVLGQGPQFIFQYYEKEERGRGNFPDRFSARQFPNYSSELNVNALLLGDSALYLCASSWEQALDQPQHFGDGTRLSIL.